Listed below are T cell receptor beta chains from one sample, sequenced in a study of blood T cell repertoires in COVID-19. Repertoires were generated with immunoSEQ multiplex PCR, while TCRdb's copy carries only in-frame clones and drops some. The sample consists of about 170,000 clones, less than 85% of them appearing once. The sequenced material came from peripheral blood. The receptor source for this set is a woman aged 80 or over with acute or convalescent COVID-19. CDR3s include the opening cysteine and the closing phenylalanine or tryptophan. D genes are given only for firm matches. Some rows mark clone size as missing; the rest say once, few, many or name a class of expanded clone.

cdr3_aa	cdr3_nt	clone_size	v_call	cdr3_length	j_call	d_call
CASSKAGVRFGEQFF	TGTGCCAGCAGTAAGGCGGGAGTTAGGTTTGGTGAGCAGTTCTTC	-	TRBV6-4	15	TRBJ2-1	TRBD2
CASRRWEGDTEAFF	TGTGCCAGCAGAAGGTGGGAGGGGGACACTGAAGCTTTCTTT	-	TRBV27	14	TRBJ1-1	-
CASSLGTTGGTEAFF	TGCGCCAGCAGCTTGGGGACCACAGGGGGTACTGAAGCTTTCTTT	-	TRBV5-1	15	TRBJ1-1	TRBD1
CASSRLAGVNNEQFF	TGCGCCAGCAGCCGACTAGCGGGAGTCAACAATGAGCAGTTCTTC	once	TRBV4-1	15	TRBJ2-1	TRBD2
CASSRQGDSYEQYF	TGTGCCAGCAGTCGACAGGGGGACTCCTACGAGCAGTACTTC	-	TRBV9	14	TRBJ2-7	TRBD1
CASSVWPGQGAGEQYF	TGCGCCAGCAGCGTCTGGCCGGGACAGGGGGCGGGGGAGCAGTACTTC	-	TRBV5-1	16	TRBJ2-7	TRBD1
CASSPGLAGGAEQFF	TGTGCCAGCAGTCCGGGACTAGCGGGAGGTGCTGAGCAGTTCTTC	-	TRBV28	15	TRBJ2-1	TRBD2
CASSQEVAGGVDTQYF	TGCGCCAGCAGCCAAGAAGTAGCGGGAGGTGTAGATACGCAGTATTTT	-	TRBV4-1	16	TRBJ2-3	TRBD2
CASSLGSAGVNTEAFF	TGTGCCAGCAGCTTAGGTAGTGCGGGCGTGAACACTGAAGCTTTCTTT	once	TRBV7-8	16	TRBJ1-1	-
CASGRFGGYEQYF	TGTGCCAGCGGGCGGTTTGGGGGGTACGAGCAGTACTTC	few	TRBV5-4	13	TRBJ2-7	-
CASRLSGTGTDTQYF	TGTGCCAGCAGGCTCAGCGGGACTGGCACAGATACGCAGTATTTT	-	TRBV6-6	15	TRBJ2-3	TRBD2
CASSTSGAGQPQHF	TGTGCCAGCAGCACCTCAGGGGCGGGTCAGCCCCAGCATTTT	-	TRBV9	14	TRBJ1-5	-
CARSPWTCNQPQHF	TGTGCCAGAAGCCCTTGGACATGCAATCAGCCCCAGCATTTT	-	TRBV5-3	14	TRBJ1-5	-
CASSYSYLTRVGELFF	TGTGCCAGCAGTTATTCGTATTTAACCCGGGTCGGGGAGCTGTTTTTT	-	TRBV6-5	16	TRBJ2-2	-
CSARDPMGQFF	TGCAGTGCTAGAGATCCTATGGGCCAGTTCTTC	-	TRBV20-1	11	TRBJ2-1	-
CASSPSPLASGSVDTGELFF	TGCGCCAGCAGTCCAAGCCCCTTGGCTAGCGGGAGCGTGGACACCGGGGAGCTGTTTTTT	few	TRBV4-1	20	TRBJ2-2	TRBD2
CASSSNGLGLAGTDTQYF	TGTGCCAGCAGCAGTAATGGATTGGGACTAGCGGGCACAGATACGCAGTATTTT	-	TRBV11-2	18	TRBJ2-3	TRBD2
CASSPSSEGEQYF	TGTGCCAGCAGCCCCTCGTCCGAGGGCGAGCAGTACTTC	-	TRBV12-3/TRBV12-4	13	TRBJ2-7	-
CASSIPVYPAAGELFF	TGTGCCAGTAGTATCCCCGTCTACCCGGCGGCCGGGGAGCTGTTTTTT	-	TRBV19	16	TRBJ2-2	-
CASSSIDTLNTEAFF	TGTGCCAGCAGCTCCATCGACACGTTGAACACTGAAGCTTTCTTT	-	TRBV7-2	15	TRBJ1-1	-
CASSQASTGPNTEAFF	TGCGCCAGCAGCCAAGCGTCGACAGGGCCGAACACTGAAGCTTTCTTT	-	TRBV4-1	16	TRBJ1-1	TRBD1
CASSSGSSGNTIYF	TGTGCCAGCAGCTCCGGGAGCTCTGGAAACACCATATATTTT	-	TRBV7-7	14	TRBJ1-3	-
CASSLGSSYNEKLFF	TGTGCCAGCAGCTTAGGGTCAAGCTATAATGAAAAACTGTTTTTT	-	TRBV7-6	15	TRBJ1-4	-
CASSQDRSGGPQHF	TGCGCCAGCAGCCAAGATCGTTCGGGGGGGCCCCAGCATTTT	-	TRBV4-3	14	TRBJ1-5	-
CAISADYEQYF	TGTGCCATCAGTGCAGACTACGAGCAGTACTTC	-	TRBV10-3	11	TRBJ2-7	-
CASSEIGTSGYNEQFF	TGTGCCAGCAGTGAGATTGGGACTAGCGGCTACAATGAGCAGTTCTTC	few	TRBV2	16	TRBJ2-1	TRBD2
CALTEGTNTGELFF	TGTGCCCTCACGGAGGGGACTAACACCGGGGAGCTGTTTTTT	-	TRBV21-1	14	TRBJ2-2	-
CASTIYFAAETQYF	TGTGCCAGTACCATATACTTTGCGGCGGAGACCCAGTACTTC	-	TRBV19	14	TRBJ2-5	-
CASSLLRNTEAFF	TGTGCCAGCAGTTTATTGCGGAACACTGAAGCTTTCTTT	-	TRBV12-3/TRBV12-4	13	TRBJ1-1	-